The clone carrying this T cell receptor beta chain was observed a handful of times. The data stem from a study of response to subunit inactivated influenza vaccine. TCRdb analysed the RT-PCR reads with MiXCR anew, one entry per CDR3 protein. The sample includes 630,000 or so distinct CDR3 sequences, 15% to 19% seen only once; the top ten take 11%. Germline lookup yields CDR1 SQVTM and CDR2 ANQGSEA. CDR3 size: 17 residues. The V end lost 0 bases, the J end lost 2 bases, and 18 bases lay between the germline ends. The TCR sequence derives from a man aged 50-60 years who received an inactivated influenza vaccine. V usage is TRBV29-1 and J usage is TRBJ2-3, with D possibly TRBD1 on 5 matching bases. The material was PBMCs from blood, obtained about 13 days after vaccination. The CDR3 DNA sequence: TGCAGCGTTGAAGATCCAGTGGGCCAGGGAACCACAGATACGCAGTATTTT. It translates to CSVEDPVGQGTTDTQYF.